The T cell receptor beta chain described here comes from a study of T cell changes during pregnancy in multiple sclerosis. The germline V gene has CDR1 SEHNR and CDR2 FQNEAQ (reference sequence). The ends lost 5 bases at V and 4 bases at J; junction bases unmatched: 12. The CDR3 covers 16 residues. Only in-frame clones appear in the TCRdb table, and some are missing; sequencing was by immunoSEQ multiplex PCR. The sample lists approximately 40,000 clones, 85% to 90% occurring once. The sequencing used CD4+ T cells from peripheral blood mononuclear cells, collected in the first trimester of pregnancy. The receptor was isolated from a female donor with multiple sclerosis, enrolled in a pregnancy study. This sequence joins TRBV7-9 and TRBJ2-3; 7 positions match TRBD1. The CDR3 DNA sequence: TGTGCCAGCAGCCCCCCGAGACAGGGATGGGCAGATACGCAGTATTTT. The encoded protein is CASSPPRQGWADTQYF.